The clone carrying this T cell receptor (beta chain) showed up just a few times. Amplified regions were TCR beta CDR3 sequences from RNA transcripts. The HTBI set primed first-round TCR CDR3 RT-PCR. One entry per CDR3 protein results from TCRdb running MiXCR on the multiplex PCR reads. The data show about half a million distinct CDR3 sequences, with about 16% seen just once and about 29% held by the top ten. This entry comes from a study of T cells in Graves' hyperthyroidism and ophthalmopathy. Fresh peripheral blood, 9.5 to 10 ml of it, supplied the PBMCs. J gave up 8 bases and V 6 bases, and 14 bases lay outside the gene matches. From germline, CDR1 is MNHEY and CDR2 SMNVEV (reference sequence). The CDR3 runs to 15 residues.

The V call is TRBV27, the J call TRBJ2-3; the match to TRBD2 covers 7 bases. The sample taken for sequencing was blood. The origin of this receptor is a woman aged 30 to 39 with Graves' ophthalmopathy. This CDR3 is CASRPLGGSTATQYF. The DNA of the CDR3 is TGTGCCAGCAGACCCCTTGGCGGGAGTACCGCTACGCAGTATTTT.